This T cell receptor (beta chain) was retrieved from a study of OX40 agonist ivuxolimab in advanced cancers. Using immunoSEQ multiplex PCR, the repertoire was profiled, and TCRdb retains in-frame clones only, with some absent. The sample carries about 96,000 clones, around 90% recorded once. Sequenced material: CD4+ or CD8+ T cells sorted from blood, taken in a trial of the OX40 agonist ivuxolimab. This sequence originates from an adult with an advanced solid tumor such as melanoma, head and neck, liver or kidney cancer.

The CDR3 region has the DNA TGTGGAACCGGCAGGGAAAGAGATCAGCCCCAGCATTTT. Translating gives CGTGRERDQPQHF. The chain employs TRBV6-1 and TRBJ1-5, with a weak D call TRBD1 (5 bases). Germline V gives CDR1 MNHNS, CDR2 SASEGT. This CDR3 contains 13 residues.